This T cell receptor beta chain was captured by sequencing in a study of blood T cells in healthy people across ages. Points from the study as a whole: Estimates of diversity drawn from one million T cells were considered underestimates.

PCR was performed a second time for 7 to 11 cycles using a sample-barcoded 5' primer and a J-beta primer mix. TCRdb fed the 5' RACE reads into MiXCR, producing one record per CDR3 protein. The sample gives roughly 900,000 distinct CDR3 sequences, around 46% of which show up once; roughly an eighth is in the top ten. The V gene's germline CDR1 is SQVTM and CDR2 ANQGSEA. The CDR3 loop spans 13 amino acids. The ends were cut back, 5 bases at V and 4 bases at J, with 15 bases in the middle. Of note for this clonotype: What it binds is not known.

What was sequenced was blood. This rearrangement joins TRBV29-1 to TRBJ2-7, with TRBD1 as a possible D gene (5 bases). The TCR sequence derives from a man younger than 40 in good health. Here the CDR3 DNA reads TGCAGCGTTTCAATCAGGGAATTTTACGAGCAGTACTTC. Its protein is CSVSIREFYEQYF.